The 18 T cell receptor beta chains given below trace back to one sample, sequenced in a study of cytomegalovirus exposure and HLA in healthy donors. With 60 Vbeta and 13 Jbeta primers, the PCR was carried out. Measured with immunoSEQ multiplex PCR; TCRdb has only the in-frame clones, and not every one. The table lists around 110,000 clones, under 85% of them singletons, with 4.2% in the top ten. The sequenced material came from PBMCs. These receptors originate from a male donor in good health and CMV-seronegative.

This clone was detected only a few times. This sequence joins TRBV30 and TRBJ2-1; 9 bases fit TRBD2. There are 16 residues in the CDR3. The V gene's germline CDR1 is GTSNPN and CDR2 SVGIG (reference sequence). The ends lost 2 bases at V and 5 bases at J; junction bases unmatched: 10. The CDR3 nucleotides are TGTGCCTGGAGTCCCCTGGGACTAGCCGTCCACAATGAGCAGTTCTTC. As protein: CAWSPLGLAVHNEQFF.

This rearrangement joins TRBV7-3 to TRBJ2-2; 7 nucleotides line up with TRBD1. This CDR3 spans 17 amino acids. Per germline, CDR1 SGHTA and CDR2 FQGTGA. Trimming cost V 5 bases and J 4 bases; bases outside gene matches: 13. CDR3 amino acids: CASSAYPGGISTGELFF. As DNA, the CDR3 is TGTGCCAGCAGCGCCTATCCAGGGGGAATTTCCACCGGGGAGCTGTTTTTT.

This chain uses TRBV9 with TRBJ2-7, with D possibly being TRBD2 (5 bases). Deletions cut 3 bases from V and 7 bases from J, with 23 bases between. CDR1 SGDLS and CDR2 YYNGEE come from the germline V gene. The CDR3 extends over 16 amino acids. The CDR3 coding sequence is TGTGCCAGCAGCGGGGAGCTGTCTTCCGTTCTGGGAGAGCAGTACTTC. Encoded protein: CASSGELSSVLGEQYF.

The genes are TRBV19 and TRBJ2-7, with 9 bases fitting TRBD2. CDR1 is LNHDA and CDR2 is SQIVND in the germline V gene (reference sequence). This CDR3 spans 16 amino acids. The junction had 8 bases not matched to a gene; V was cut back by 5 bases and J by 0 bases. For the CDR3, the DNA is TGTGCCAGTAGTCATACCGGGACTAGCTTCTCCTACGAGCAGTACTTC. It codes for CASSHTGTSFSYEQYF.

The genes are TRBV27 and TRBJ1-2; D is uncertain. Germline lookup yields CDR1 MNHEY and CDR2 SMNVEV (reference sequence). Trimming cost V 3 bases and J 0 bases, with 5 bases left between them. The CDR3 runs to 13 residues. The CDR3 bases are TGTGCCAGCAGTTTTACAGCTAACTATGGCTACACCTTC. As protein: CASSFTANYGYTF.

This clone has just a few counts. The chain couples TRBV10-1 to TRBJ2-1; 8 nucleotides match TRBD2. The V and J ends lost 0 bases and 4 bases, in that order; junction bases with no gene match: 5. Per germline, CDR1 WNHNN and CDR2 SYGVQD (reference sequence). CDR3 length: 16 residues. The CDR3 DNA sequence: TGCGCCAGCAGTGAGTCGTCAACTAGCGGTTACAATGAGCAGTTCTTC. Protein sequence: CASSESSTSGYNEQFF.

This clone has just a few counts. The V and J genes are TRBV7-9 and TRBJ2-3, with 11 bases aligning to TRBD2. After removal of 8 bases from V and 2 bases from J, the junction contained 9 bases not matched to a gene. The germline V gene has CDR1 SEHNR and CDR2 FQNEAQ (reference sequence). This CDR3 spans 16 amino acids. CDR3 sequence reads: CASSPVAGGDTDTQYF. CDR3 bases: TGTGCCAGCTCGCCTGTAGCGGGAGGGGACACAGATACGCAGTATTTT.

In this sample, this clone turned up once. The V gene is TRBV18, the J gene TRBJ2-7, with D maybe TRBD2 (5 bases). The CDR3 is 13 residues long. CDR1 is KGHSH and CDR2 is LQKENI in the germline V gene. V lost 2 bases to trimming and J lost 4 bases, with 9 bases between them. CDR3 DNA sequence: TGTGCCAGCTCACCAACGTCGGGATACGAGCAGTACTTC. Translating it yields CASSPTSGYEQYF.

The chain is built from TRBV27 and TRBJ2-1; 14 bases fit TRBD2. Trimming took 6 bases from V and 5 from J; bases not matched to a gene: 18. The germline V gene encodes CDR1 MNHEY and CDR2 SMNVEV (reference sequence). The CDR3 runs 20 residues. In DNA, the CDR3 is TGTGCCAGCAGCTCGACTCTCCTACTTTCGGGACTAGCGGGAGACAATGAGCAGTTCTTC. It encodes CASSSTLLLSGLAGDNEQFF.

The V call is TRBV5-1, the J call TRBJ1-4; D gene uncertain. Germline CDR1 SGHRS, CDR2 YFSETQ. The V end lost 1 base, the J end lost 5 bases, and 9 bases lay between the germline ends. The CDR3 extends over 14 amino acids. The CDR3: CASSLSTENEKLFF. CDR3 in DNA: TGCGCCAGCAGCTTGTCCACGGAGAATGAAAAACTGTTTTTT. The full variable domain, rest sourced from reference TRBV5-1 and TRBJ1-4, is KAGVTQTPRYLIKTRGQQVTLSCSPISGHRSVSWYQQTPGQGLQFLFEYFSETQRNKGNFPGRFSGRQFSNSRSEMNVSTLELGDSALYLCASSLSTENEKLFFGSGTQLSVL.

V gene TRBV5-6 combines with J gene TRBJ2-1; TRBD1 aligns across 8 bases. From germline, CDR1 is SGHDT and CDR2 YYEEEE. The CDR3 has 15 amino acids. With V trimmed by 4 bases and J by 9 bases, 12 bases remained unmatched. CDR3 residues: CASSIQGAPVPEQFF. CDR3 bases: TGTGCCAGCAGCATTCAGGGGGCCCCGGTCCCTGAGCAGTTCTTC.

This chain links TRBV4-1 with TRBJ1-1; unclear D gene. Trimming removed 4 bases from V and 0 bases from J, with 12 bases in between. CDR3 length: 15 residues. CDR1 is MGHRA, CDR2 YSYEKL, per germline. CDR3 DNA sequence: TGCGCCAGCAGCCTTAACTCCGGGATGAACACTGAAGCTTTCTTT. Translating it yields CASSLNSGMNTEAFF.

V gene TRBV15 combines with J gene TRBJ2-5; the match to TRBD2 covers 7 bases. CDR1 is LNHNV and CDR2 is YYDKDF in the germline V gene (reference sequence). The CDR3 loop spans 15 amino acids. After removal of 0 bases from V and 3 bases from J, the junction contained 4 bases not matched to a gene. The CDR3 DNA follows: TGTGCCACCAGCAGAGAAGCTAGCGGAAAAGAGACCCAGTACTTC. This codes for CATSREASGKETQYF.

This chain joins TRBV2 and TRBJ2-5; D unresolved. CDR1 and CDR2 (germline): SNHLY, FYNNEI. V lost 7 bases and J 1 base, leaving 7 bases between the germline ends. CDR3 length: 12 amino acids. CDR3 amino acids: CASTRRQETQYF. The CDR3 coding sequence is TGTGCCAGCACGCGGCGCCAAGAGACCCAGTACTTC.

This clone was seen a single time. The chain employs TRBV27 and TRBJ1-4, with 7 bases identical to TRBD1. V lost 2 bases to trimming and J lost 6 bases; unmatched junction nucleotides: 9. The V gene's germline CDR1 is MNHEY and CDR2 SMNVEV (reference sequence). The CDR3 covers 16 residues. The CDR3 DNA reads TGTGCCAGCAGTTTAACAGGGGCGCCCGGGGATGAAAAACTGTTTTTT. Translation: CASSLTGAPGDEKLFF. The whole variable domain, remainder taken from reference TRBV27 and TRBJ1-4, is EAQVTQNPRYLITVTGKKLTVTCSQNMNHEYMSWYRQDPGLGLRQIYYSMNVEVTDKGDVPEGYKVSRKEKRNFPLILESPSPNQTSLYFCASSLTGAPGDEKLFFGSGTQLSVL.

In DNA, the CDR3 is TGCGCCAGCAGCTTCGGCGGGATGAGAACAGATACGCAGTATTTT. Translating it yields CASSFGGMRTDTQYF. The chain has TRBV5-1 and TRBJ2-3, with a weak D call TRBD2 (6 bases). CDR1 and CDR2 (germline): SGHRS, YFSETQ. V lost 2 bases, J lost 3 bases, and 13 bases lay in between. This CDR3 is built from 15 residues.

The rearrangement uses TRBV2 and TRBJ1-2; 9 bases align to TRBD1. Trimming cost V 7 bases and J 7 bases; bases outside gene matches: 7. There are 13 residues in the CDR3. Germline assignment: CDR1 SNHLY and CDR2 FYNNEI. DNA of the CDR3: TGTGCCAGCAACCAGGGACAGGGAGGTGGCTACACCTTC. Its protein product is CASNQGQGGGYTF.

This clone was picked up one time. This sequence joins TRBV5-4 and TRBJ2-5, with TRBD1 as a possible D gene (5 bases). The V end lost 0 bases, the J end lost 1 base, and 13 bases lay between the germline ends. The CDR3 extends over 16 amino acids. Germline V gene sequence: CDR1 SGHNT, CDR2 YYREEE (reference sequence). This chain's CDR3 is CASSLVSGLGQETQYF. The CDR3 bases are TGTGCCAGCAGCTTGGTGTCAGGGCTCGGCCAAGAGACCCAGTACTTC.